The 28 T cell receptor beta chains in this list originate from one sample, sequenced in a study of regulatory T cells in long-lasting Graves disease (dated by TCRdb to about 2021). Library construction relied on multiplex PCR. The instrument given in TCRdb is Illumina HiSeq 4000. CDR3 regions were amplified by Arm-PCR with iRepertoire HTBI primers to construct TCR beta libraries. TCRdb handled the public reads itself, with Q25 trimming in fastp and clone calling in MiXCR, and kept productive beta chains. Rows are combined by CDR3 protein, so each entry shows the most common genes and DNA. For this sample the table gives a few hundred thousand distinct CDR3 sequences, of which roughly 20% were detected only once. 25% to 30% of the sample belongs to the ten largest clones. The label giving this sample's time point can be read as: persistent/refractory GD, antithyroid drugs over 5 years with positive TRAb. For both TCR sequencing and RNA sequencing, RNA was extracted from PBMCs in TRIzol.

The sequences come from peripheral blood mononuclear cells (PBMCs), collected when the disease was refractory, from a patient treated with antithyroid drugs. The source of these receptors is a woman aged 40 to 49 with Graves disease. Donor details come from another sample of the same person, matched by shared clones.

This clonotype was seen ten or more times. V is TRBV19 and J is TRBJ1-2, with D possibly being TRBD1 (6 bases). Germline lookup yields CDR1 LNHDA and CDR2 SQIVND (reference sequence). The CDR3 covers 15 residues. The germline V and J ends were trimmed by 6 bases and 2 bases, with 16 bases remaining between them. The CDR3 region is CASSPKGTGNYGYTF. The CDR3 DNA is TGTGCCAGTAGCCCCAAGGGCACAGGGAACTATGGCTACACCTTC.

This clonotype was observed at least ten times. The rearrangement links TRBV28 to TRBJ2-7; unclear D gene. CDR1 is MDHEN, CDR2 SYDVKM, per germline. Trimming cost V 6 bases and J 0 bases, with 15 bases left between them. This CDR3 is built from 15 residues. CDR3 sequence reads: CASRNRRSTSYEQYF. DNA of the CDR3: TGTGCCAGCAGGAATCGGCGATCGACCTCCTACGAGCAGTACTTC.

The CDR3 sequence: CASSSLYRPGGYGYTF. DNA of the CDR3: TGTGCCAGCAGCTCCCTTTATCGTCCGGGGGGCTATGGCTACACCTTC. The rearrangement uses TRBV5-6 and TRBJ1-2, with D tentatively TRBD1 (5 bases). Per the germline V gene, CDR1 is SGHDT and CDR2 is YYEEEE. The V end lost 3 bases, the J end lost 4 bases, and 19 bases lay between the germline ends. The CDR3 is 16 amino acids.

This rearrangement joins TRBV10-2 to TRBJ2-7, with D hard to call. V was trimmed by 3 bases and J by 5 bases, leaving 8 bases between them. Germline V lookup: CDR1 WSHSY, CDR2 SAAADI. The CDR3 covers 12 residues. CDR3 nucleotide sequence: TGCGCCAGCAGTGATGGGTGGGACGAGCAGTACTTC. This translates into CASSDGWDEQYF.

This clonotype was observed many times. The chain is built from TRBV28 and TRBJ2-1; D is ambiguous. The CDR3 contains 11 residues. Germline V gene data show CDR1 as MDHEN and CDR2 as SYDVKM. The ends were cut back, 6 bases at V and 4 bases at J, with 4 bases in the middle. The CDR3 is CASSEYNEQFF. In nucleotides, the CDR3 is TGTGCCAGCAGCGAATACAATGAGCAGTTCTTC.

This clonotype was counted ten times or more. The CDR3 loop reads CSVVLGASSYEQYF. Written as DNA, the CDR3 is TGCAGCGTTGTCCTGGGCGCCAGCTCCTACGAGCAGTACTTC. The gene calls are TRBV29-1 and TRBJ2-7; D call uncertain. This CDR3 is built from 14 residues. Trimming left V 4 bases short and J 0 bases short, with 13 bases between. The germline V gene has CDR1 SQVTM and CDR2 ANQGSEA.

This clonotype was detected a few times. The DNA for the CDR3 is TGTGCCAGCAGTATCGGACTAGTGGGCACCGGGGAGCTGTTTTTT. As protein: CASSIGLVGTGELFF. The V and J genes are TRBV6-1 and TRBJ2-2; 7 bases are shared with TRBD2. The CDR3 consists of 15 residues. The trim removed 5 bases at V and 4 bases at J, leaving 7 bases unmatched. Germline V gives CDR1 MNHNS, CDR2 SASEGT.

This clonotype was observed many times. The CDR3 nucleotides read TGTGCCAGCAGTTACTCGGGACTAGCGGAGACCTACGAGCAGTACTTC. It codes for CASSYSGLAETYEQYF. V gene TRBV6-6 combines with J gene TRBJ2-7; 11 bases fit TRBD2. Trimming cost V 0 bases and J 2 bases; bases outside gene matches: 3. This CDR3 region has 16 residues. In germline, CDR1 is MNHNY, CDR2 SVGAGI (reference sequence).

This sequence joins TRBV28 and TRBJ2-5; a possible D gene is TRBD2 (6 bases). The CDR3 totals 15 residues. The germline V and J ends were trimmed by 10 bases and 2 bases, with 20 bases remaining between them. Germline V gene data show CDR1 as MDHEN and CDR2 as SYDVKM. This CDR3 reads CATNTLSGTQETQYF. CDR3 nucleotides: TGTGCCACCAACACGCTTTCGGGGACTCAAGAGACCCAGTACTTC.

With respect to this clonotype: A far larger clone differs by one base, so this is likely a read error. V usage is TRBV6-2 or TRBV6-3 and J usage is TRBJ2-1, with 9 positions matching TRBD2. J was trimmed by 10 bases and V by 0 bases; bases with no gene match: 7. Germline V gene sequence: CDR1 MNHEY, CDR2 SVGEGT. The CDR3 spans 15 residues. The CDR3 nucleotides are TGTGCCAGCAGTTACTCGGGTAGCGGGAGATACGAGCAGTTCTTC. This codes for CASSYSGSGRYEQFF.

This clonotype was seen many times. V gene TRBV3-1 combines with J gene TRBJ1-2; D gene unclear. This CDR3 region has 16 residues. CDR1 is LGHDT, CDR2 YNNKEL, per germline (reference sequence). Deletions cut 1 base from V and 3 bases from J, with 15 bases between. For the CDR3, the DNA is TGTGCCAGCAGCCAAGGTGGAACGATGGGTTACTATGGCTACACCTTC. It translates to CASSQGGTMGYYGYTF.

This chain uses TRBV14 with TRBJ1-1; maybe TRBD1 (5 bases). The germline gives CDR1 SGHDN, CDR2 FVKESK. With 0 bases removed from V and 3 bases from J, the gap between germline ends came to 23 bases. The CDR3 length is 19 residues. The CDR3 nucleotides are TGTGCCAGCAGCCAAGAGCGGAGTCGGGCAGGGTTAAGGGACACTGAAGCTTTCTTT. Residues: CASSQERSRAGLRDTEAFF.

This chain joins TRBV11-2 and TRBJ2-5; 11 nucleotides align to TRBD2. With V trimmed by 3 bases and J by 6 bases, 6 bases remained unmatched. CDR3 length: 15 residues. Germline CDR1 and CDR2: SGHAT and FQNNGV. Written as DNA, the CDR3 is TGTGCCAGCAGCTTGGTAGCGGGAGGGCCAAAGACCCAGTACTTC. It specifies CASSLVAGGPKTQYF.

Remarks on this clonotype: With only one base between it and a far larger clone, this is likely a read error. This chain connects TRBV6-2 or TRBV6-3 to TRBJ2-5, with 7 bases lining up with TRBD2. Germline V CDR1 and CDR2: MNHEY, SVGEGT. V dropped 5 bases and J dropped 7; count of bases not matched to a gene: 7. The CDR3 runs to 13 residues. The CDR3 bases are TGTGCCAGCAGTGCGGCGGGAGAAGGGACCCAGTACTTC. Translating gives CASSAAGEGTQYF.

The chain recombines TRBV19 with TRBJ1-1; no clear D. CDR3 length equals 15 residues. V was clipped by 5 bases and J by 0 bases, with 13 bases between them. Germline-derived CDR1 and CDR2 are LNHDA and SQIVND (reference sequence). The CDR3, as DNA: TGTGCCAGTAGTTCATACGGCGGGCTGAACACTGAAGCTTTCTTT. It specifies CASSSYGGLNTEAFF.

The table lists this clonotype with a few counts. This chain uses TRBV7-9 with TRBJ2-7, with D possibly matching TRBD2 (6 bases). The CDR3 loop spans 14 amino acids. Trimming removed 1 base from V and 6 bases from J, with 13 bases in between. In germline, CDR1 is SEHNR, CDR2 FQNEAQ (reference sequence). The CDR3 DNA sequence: TGTGCCAGCAGCTTAGGGAACCGGGACTCCGAGCAGTACTTC. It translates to CASSLGNRDSEQYF.

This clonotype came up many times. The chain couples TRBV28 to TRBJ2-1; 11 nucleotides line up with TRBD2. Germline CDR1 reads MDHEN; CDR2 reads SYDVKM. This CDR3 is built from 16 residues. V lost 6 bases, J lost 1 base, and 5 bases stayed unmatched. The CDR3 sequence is CASRTLAGGSYNEQFF. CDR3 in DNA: TGTGCCAGCAGAACCTTAGCGGGAGGGTCCTACAATGAGCAGTTCTTC.

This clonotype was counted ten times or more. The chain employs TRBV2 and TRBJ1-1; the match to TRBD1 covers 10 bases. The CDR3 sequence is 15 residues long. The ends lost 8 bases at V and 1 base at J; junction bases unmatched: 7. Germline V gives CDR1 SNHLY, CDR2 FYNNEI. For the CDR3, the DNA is TGTGCCAGCGAGAGGGGACAGGGGACGAACACTGAAGCTTTCTTT. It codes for CASERGQGTNTEAFF.

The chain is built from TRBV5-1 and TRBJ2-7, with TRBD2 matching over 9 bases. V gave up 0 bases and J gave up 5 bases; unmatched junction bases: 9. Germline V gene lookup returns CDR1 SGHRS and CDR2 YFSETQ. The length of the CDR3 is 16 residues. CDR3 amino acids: CASSLVAGDSNNEQYF. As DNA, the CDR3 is TGCGCCAGCAGCTTGGTAGCGGGAGACTCTAACAACGAGCAGTACTTC.

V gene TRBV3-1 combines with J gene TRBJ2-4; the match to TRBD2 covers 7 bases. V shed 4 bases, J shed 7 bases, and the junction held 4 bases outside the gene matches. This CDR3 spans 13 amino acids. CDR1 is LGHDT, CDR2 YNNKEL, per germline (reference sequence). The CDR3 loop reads CASSRGGENIQYF. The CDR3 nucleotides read TGTGCCAGCAGCCGGGGGGGGGAGAACATTCAGTACTTC.

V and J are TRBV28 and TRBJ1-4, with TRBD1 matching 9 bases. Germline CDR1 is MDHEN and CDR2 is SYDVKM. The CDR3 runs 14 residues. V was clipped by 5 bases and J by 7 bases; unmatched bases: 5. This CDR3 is CASSEPGQGEKLFF. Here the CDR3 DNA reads TGTGCCAGCAGTGAACCGGGACAGGGTGAAAAACTGTTTTTT.

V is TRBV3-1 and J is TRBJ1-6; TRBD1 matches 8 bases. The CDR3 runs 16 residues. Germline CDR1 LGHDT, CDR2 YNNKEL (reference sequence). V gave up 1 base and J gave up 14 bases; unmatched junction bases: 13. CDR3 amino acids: CASSQGSRTGRNSLHF. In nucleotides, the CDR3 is TGTGCCAGCAGCCAAGGTTCGAGGACAGGGAGAAATTCCCTCCACTTT.

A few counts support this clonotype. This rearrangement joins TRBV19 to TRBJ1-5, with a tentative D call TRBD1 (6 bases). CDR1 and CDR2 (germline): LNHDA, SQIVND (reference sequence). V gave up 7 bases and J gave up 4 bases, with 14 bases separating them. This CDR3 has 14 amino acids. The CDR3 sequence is CASMGQGKNQPQHF. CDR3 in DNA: TGTGCCAGTATGGGGCAGGGGAAAAATCAGCCCCAGCATTTT.

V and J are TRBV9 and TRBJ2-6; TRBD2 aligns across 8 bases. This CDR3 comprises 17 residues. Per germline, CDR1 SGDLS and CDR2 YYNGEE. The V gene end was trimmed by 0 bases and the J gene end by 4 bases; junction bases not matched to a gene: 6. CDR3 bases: TGTGCCAGCAGCGTAGGTAGTAGCGGGATAGGGGCCAACGTCCTGACTTTC. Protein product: CASSVGSSGIGANVLTF. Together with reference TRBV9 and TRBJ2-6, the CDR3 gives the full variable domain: DSGVTQTPKHLITATGQRVTLRCSPRSGDLSVYWYQQSLDQGLQFLIQYYNGEERAKGNILERFSAQQFPDLHSELNLSSLELGDSALYFCASSVGSSGIGANVLTFGAGSRLTVL.

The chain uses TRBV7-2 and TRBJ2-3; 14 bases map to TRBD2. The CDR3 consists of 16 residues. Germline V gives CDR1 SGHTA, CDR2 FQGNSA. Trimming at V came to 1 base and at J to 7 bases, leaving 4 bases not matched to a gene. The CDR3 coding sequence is TGTGCCAGCAGCTTAGGGACTAGCGGGAGGTTACATACGCAGTATTTT. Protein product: CASSLGTSGRLHTQYF.

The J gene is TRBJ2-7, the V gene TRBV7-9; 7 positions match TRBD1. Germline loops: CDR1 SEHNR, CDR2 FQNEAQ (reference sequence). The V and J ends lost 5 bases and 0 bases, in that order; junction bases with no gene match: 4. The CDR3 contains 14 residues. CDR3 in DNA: TGTGCCAGCAGCCCGACAGGGAGCTCCTACGAGCAGTACTTC. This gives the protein CASSPTGSSYEQYF.

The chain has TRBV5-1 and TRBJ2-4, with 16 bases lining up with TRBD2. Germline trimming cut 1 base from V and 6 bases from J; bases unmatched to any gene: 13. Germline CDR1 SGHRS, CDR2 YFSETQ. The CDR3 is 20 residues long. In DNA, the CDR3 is TGCGCCAGCAGCTTGTCTGGCACGGGACTAGCGGGAGGGCCCCTAAACATTCAGTACTTC. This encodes CASSLSGTGLAGGPLNIQYF. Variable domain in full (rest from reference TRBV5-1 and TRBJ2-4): KAGVTQTPRYLIKTRGQQVTLSCSPISGHRSVSWYQQTPGQGLQFLFEYFSETQRNKGNFPGRFSGRQFSNSRSEMNVSTLELGDSALYLCASSLSGTGLAGGPLNIQYFGAGTRLSVL.

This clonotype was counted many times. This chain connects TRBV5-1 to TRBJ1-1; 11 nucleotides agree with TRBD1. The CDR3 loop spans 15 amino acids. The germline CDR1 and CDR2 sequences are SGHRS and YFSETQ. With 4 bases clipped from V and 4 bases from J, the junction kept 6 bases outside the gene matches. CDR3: CASSPTGQGGTEAFF. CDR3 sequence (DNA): TGCGCCAGCAGCCCGACGGGACAGGGGGGCACTGAAGCTTTCTTT.